Presented here are 27 T cell receptor beta chains from one specimen sequenced in a study of molecular identifiers for immune sequencing clone quantification. TCRdb processed the PCR reads anew with MiXCR; each CDR3 protein has one entry. The table records about 100,000 distinct CDR3 sequences, 30% to 45% of them present only once. Sequencing used naive CD8+ T cells from blood, with Jurkat cell RNA spiked in. Subset meaning: FACS-sorted CD8+CD4-CCR7+CD45RA+ naive T cells. The receptors shown here come from a human donor in good health. Some libraries in this study had Jurkat cell RNA spiked in.

The chain combines TRBV11-2 with TRBJ2-3, with TRBD2 matching 8 bases. V trimming: 4 bases; J trimming: 1 base; junction bases outside the gene matches: 4. This CDR3 is built from 15 residues. In germline, CDR1 is SGHAT, CDR2 FQNNGV. CDR3 in amino acids: CASSYKAGGTDTQYF. CDR3 bases: TGTGCCAGCAGCTACAAAGCGGGAGGCACAGATACGCAGTATTTT.

Comments on this clonotype: This is likely a read error, given that the CDR3 carries no conserved phenylalanine or tryptophan at its end. The CDR3 DNA sequence: TGTGCAACTCACCGGGCATTGCAAGAGACCCAGTACCTC. Protein product: CATHRALQETQYL. This chain joins TRBV11-2 and TRBJ2-5; D gene unclear. Germline assignment: CDR1 SGHAT and CDR2 FQNNGV. The CDR3 has 13 amino acids.

In this sample, this clonotype turned up a few times. The chain has TRBV3-1 and TRBJ2-7, with D perhaps matching TRBD1 or TRBD2 (5 bases each). The germline gives CDR1 LGHDT, CDR2 YNNKEL (reference sequence). The CDR3 loop spans 15 amino acids. Deletions cut 4 bases from V and 5 bases from J, with 18 bases between. The CDR3 is CASSLAGTPDHEQYF. The CDR3 nucleotides read TGTGCCAGCAGCCTGGCCGGGACCCCGGACCACGAGCAGTACTTC.

The chain joins TRBV28 to TRBJ2-7, with 10 bases lining up with TRBD2. This CDR3 is built from 14 residues. V shed 6 bases and J 5 bases; nucleotides not matched to a gene: 7. Per germline, CDR1 MDHEN and CDR2 SYDVKM. In DNA form, the CDR3 reads TGTGCCAGCAGATCATTAGCGGGAGGCAACGAGCAGTACTTC. This translates into CASRSLAGGNEQYF.

This clonotype has only a few counts. The rearrangement joins TRBV10-3 to TRBJ2-7; TRBD2 matches 9 bases. The CDR3 sequence is 12 residues long. Germline-derived CDR1 and CDR2 are ENHRY and SYGVKD. J lost 4 bases, V lost 8 bases, and 3 bases had no gene match. CDR3 nucleotide sequence: TGTGCCATCGCGGGAGGGGGGTACGAGCAGTACTTC. Its translation: CAIAGGGYEQYF.

Details on this clonotype: A read error may produce the germline difference seen at one junction end. The chain carries TRBV9 and TRBJ2-7, with TRBD2 as a possible D gene (5 bases). Germline CDR1 SGDLS, CDR2 YYNGEE. The CDR3 extends over 12 amino acids. The CDR3 region is CAGSAEEDEQYF. In DNA form, the CDR3 reads TGTGCCGGCAGCGCCGAGGAGGACGAGCAGTACTTC.

V is TRBV29-1 and J is TRBJ2-5; 11 bases are shared with TRBD2. Trimming at V came to 7 bases and at J to 2 bases, leaving 12 bases not matched to a gene. CDR3 length: 16 residues. Germline V gene sequence: CDR1 SQVTM, CDR2 ANQGSEA. The DNA for the CDR3 is TGCAGCGGCGCCCCCCGACTAGCGGGGTTACAAGAGACCCAGTACTTC. Its protein product is CSGAPRLAGLQETQYF.

This chain joins TRBV7-3 and TRBJ2-3; D gene unclear. V lost 5 bases and J 3 bases, leaving 15 bases between the germline ends. This CDR3 comprises 15 residues. CDR1 is SGHTA, CDR2 FQGTGA, per germline. CDR3 residues: CASSPSTYPTDTQYF. CDR3 DNA sequence: TGTGCCAGCAGCCCCTCGACATATCCAACAGATACGCAGTATTTT.

As for this clonotype: Just one base apart from a much larger clone, this may be a read error. V is TRBV4-1 and J is TRBJ2-1, with D possibly called TRBD1 or TRBD2 (6 bases each). Germline assignment: CDR1 MGHRA and CDR2 YSYEKL. The CDR3 covers 13 residues. Between the trimmed V and J ends, which lost 1 base and 12 bases, there was a span of 13 bases. CDR3 amino acids: CASSQGRGSGQFF. CDR3 DNA sequence: TGCGCCAGCAGCCAAGGGAGGGGGAGTGGGCAGTTCTTC.

V usage is TRBV7-9 and J usage is TRBJ1-4, with TRBD1 matching over 8 bases. The length of the CDR3 is 14 residues. Germline CDR1 and CDR2: SEHNR and FQNEAQ (reference sequence). After removal of 5 bases from V and 6 bases from J, the junction contained 5 bases not matched to a gene. The CDR3 is CASSRTGMDEKLFF. DNA of the CDR3: TGTGCCAGCAGCCGGACAGGGATGGATGAAAAACTGTTTTTT.

This clonotype showed up just a few times. The J gene is TRBJ2-3, the V gene TRBV3-1; 7 nucleotides match TRBD2. The length of the CDR3 is 15 residues. The V segment lost 1 base and the J segment 1 base; nucleotides outside the gene matches: 2. The germline gives CDR1 LGHDT, CDR2 YNNKEL (reference sequence). CDR3 sequence (DNA): TGTGCCAGCAGCCAAGGAACTAGCGGCACAGATACGCAGTATTTT. As protein: CASSQGTSGTDTQYF.

Turning to this clonotype: This may come from a read error, since a much larger clone is one base off. The chain couples TRBV29-1 to TRBJ2-7, with D perhaps given as TRBD1 or TRBD2 (5 bases each). The V end was cut by 4 bases, the J end by 6 bases, with 19 bases between. The germline CDR1 and CDR2 sequences are SQVTM and ANQGSEA. The CDR3 loop spans 14 amino acids. The CDR3 protein is CSVVVGLRGSEQYF. For the CDR3, the DNA is TGCAGCGTTGTGGTCGGACTGAGGGGCTCCGAGCAGTACTTC.

This clonotype showed up just a few times. The chain links TRBV7-2 to TRBJ1-5, with TRBD1 as a possible D gene (5 bases). Trimming took 3 bases from V and 4 from J, leaving 19 bases between them. Germline CDR1 is SGHTA and CDR2 is FQGNSA. CDR3 length: 17 residues. CDR3 nucleotides: TGTGCCAGCAGCTTGGGGTACGGAGGGGCGTTTAATCAGCCCCAGCATTTT. This encodes CASSLGYGGAFNQPQHF.

With respect to this clonotype: It may be a read error: a sequence one base away is much more abundant. This chain joins TRBV7-9 and TRBJ2-3; D is unresolved. CDR1 SEHNR and CDR2 FQNEAQ come from the germline V gene (reference sequence). The CDR3 sequence is 14 residues long. The CDR3 sequence: CASGFLQIPDTQYF. CDR3 coding DNA: TGTGCCAGCGGCTTTCTCCAGATCCCAGATACGCAGTATTTT.

Comment on this clonotype: One end of the junction varies from germline; a read error may be responsible. The chain joins TRBV7-9 to TRBJ2-5; 7 bases align to TRBD1. Germline CDR1 and CDR2: SEHNR and FQNEAQ (reference sequence). The CDR3 contains 18 residues. The CDR3 loop reads CASLEGGIDVKLKEPQYF. The CDR3, as DNA: TGTGCCAGCTTGGAAGGGGGCATAGATGTAAAACTAAAAGAGCCCCAGTACTTC.

This clonotype was found once. J is TRBJ2-1 and V is TRBV14; D gene unclear. V was shortened by 0 bases and J by 4 bases, with 7 bases between the two germline ends. Germline V gene sequence: CDR1 SGHDN, CDR2 FVKESK. The CDR3 sequence is 14 residues long. Here the CDR3 reads CASSQDYGYNEQFF. The CDR3 region has the DNA TGTGCCAGCAGCCAAGATTACGGATACAATGAGCAGTTCTTC.

This clonotype came up many times. The chain uses TRBV28 and TRBJ2-6, with 7 nucleotides matching TRBD1. The junction had 19 bases not matched to a gene; V was cut back by 5 bases and J by 0 bases. CDR1 MDHEN and CDR2 SYDVKM come from the germline V gene. The CDR3 extends over 21 amino acids. The CDR3, as DNA: TGTGCCAGCAGTGTATTCATACAGGATCGGGACAGTCTCTCTGGGGCCAACGTCCTGACTTTC. Encoded protein: CASSVFIQDRDSLSGANVLTF.

A remark on this clonotype: The germline gene is not matched at one end of the junction; a read error may be the cause. V and J are TRBV20-1 and TRBJ2-7; no firm D call. Germline V gene data show CDR1 as DFQATT and CDR2 as SNEGSKA (reference sequence). This CDR3 has 11 amino acids. CDR3 protein: CRASSTYEQYF. CDR3 bases: TGCAGAGCTAGTAGTACATACGAGCAGTACTTC.

This chain links TRBV27 with TRBJ2-7, with 8 nucleotides matching TRBD2. The germline gives CDR1 MNHEY, CDR2 SMNVEV (reference sequence). This CDR3 has 13 amino acids. Trimming took 6 bases from V and 3 from J; bases not matched to a gene: 4. The CDR3 spells CASSHGTSYEQYF. CDR3 sequence (DNA): TGTGCCAGCAGCCACGGGACTAGCTACGAGCAGTACTTC.

Note on this clonotype: The CDR3 carries no conserved terminal phenylalanine or tryptophan, so it likely arises from a read error. The limits of the CDR3 on the DNA are not certain, so only TCRdb's listed CDR3 is given. The V gene is TRBV10-3, the J gene TRBJ2-3; TRBD2, the table's D call, lacks a check against the DNA. Germline CDR1 ENHRY, CDR2 SYGVKD. 15 amino acids form the CDR3, both terminal residues included. The CDR3 sequence: CAITNRLGDSDTQFY.

The sample holds one count of this clonotype. One end of the junction does not line up with germline, which may come from a read error. V usage is TRBV5-6 and J usage is TRBJ2-6, with D unclear. The CDR3 is made up of 15 amino acids. CDR1 and CDR2 from the germline V gene are SGHDT and YYEEEE. The CDR3 nucleotides read TGTACCAGCAGCTTGTGGTACTCTGGGGTCAACGTCCTGACTTTC. This codes for CTSSLWYSGVNVLTF.

This clonotype has ten or more counts. The rearrangement uses TRBV12-3 or TRBV12-4 and TRBJ1-2; weak D call: TRBD1 (6 bases). The V and J ends lost 5 bases and 7 bases respectively, with 11 bases between them. The CDR3 loop spans 12 amino acids. CDR3 DNA: TGTGCCAGCAGTCCGACAGGTTCTGGCTACACCTTC. Translating it yields CASSPTGSGYTF.

In regard to this clonotype: The CDR3 ends on some other residue instead of the conserved phenylalanine or tryptophan, so this is likely a read error. V is TRBV4-1 and J is TRBJ2-5, with D unclear. The CDR3 is 12 amino acids. Germline lookup yields CDR1 MGHRA and CDR2 YSYEKL. Trimming left V 0 bases short and J 5 bases short, with 4 bases between. CDR3 sequence: CASSQDRETQYL. The CDR3 coding sequence is TGCGCCAGCAGCCAAGATCGTGAGACCCAGTACCTC.

This CDR3 reads CASSQGRYERRELFF. The CDR3 DNA follows: TGTGCCAGCAGTCAGGGACGGTACGAAAGGAGGGAGCTGTTTTTT. The V call is TRBV28, the J call TRBJ2-2; D is perhaps TRBD1 or TRBD2 (5 bases each). Per the germline V gene, CDR1 is MDHEN and CDR2 is SYDVKM. CDR3 length equals 15 residues. V was shortened by 5 bases and J by 9 bases, with 19 bases between the two germline ends.

At least ten counts were recorded for this clonotype. This chain joins TRBV6-2 or TRBV6-3 and TRBJ1-5; the match to TRBD1 covers 8 bases. The CDR3 totals 16 residues. V shed 5 bases and J 7 bases; nucleotides not matched to a gene: 13. In germline, CDR1 is MNHEY, CDR2 SVGEGT. The CDR3 sequence: CASSRPGQGPAQPQHF. In DNA, the CDR3 is TGTGCCAGCAGTCGACCCGGACAGGGACCAGCCCAGCCCCAGCATTTT.

This clonotype was observed at least ten times. The J gene is TRBJ2-7, the V gene TRBV20-1; 8 bases map to TRBD2. CDR1 is DFQATT and CDR2 is SNEGSKA in the germline V gene (reference sequence). This CDR3 has 15 amino acids. The V and J ends lost 0 bases and 6 bases, in that order; junction bases with no gene match: 10. The CDR3 spells CSARDRAGVGGEQYF. The CDR3 region has the DNA TGCAGTGCTAGAGATAGAGCGGGAGTTGGGGGCGAGCAGTACTTC.

There are a few counts of this clonotype. The chain carries TRBV13 and TRBJ2-5; 7 nucleotides match TRBD1. Germline CDR1 PRHDT, CDR2 FYEKMQ (reference sequence). This CDR3 has 15 residues. After removal of 6 bases from V and 5 bases from J, the junction contained 12 bases not matched to a gene. The CDR3 sequence is CASSFLKQGKETQYF. CDR3 nucleotide sequence: TGTGCCAGCAGTTTCTTAAAACAGGGGAAGGAGACCCAGTACTTC.